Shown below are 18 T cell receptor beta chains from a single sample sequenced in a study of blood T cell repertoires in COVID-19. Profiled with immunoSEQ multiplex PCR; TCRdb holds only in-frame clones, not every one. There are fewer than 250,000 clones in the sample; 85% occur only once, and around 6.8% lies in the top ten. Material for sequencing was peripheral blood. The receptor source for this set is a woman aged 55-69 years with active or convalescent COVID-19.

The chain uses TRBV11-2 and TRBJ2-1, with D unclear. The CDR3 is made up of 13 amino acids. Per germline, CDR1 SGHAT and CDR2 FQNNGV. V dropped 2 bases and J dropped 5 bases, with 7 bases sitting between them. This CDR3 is CASSLSADNEQFF. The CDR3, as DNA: TGTGCCAGCAGCTTATCGGCGGACAATGAGCAGTTCTTC.

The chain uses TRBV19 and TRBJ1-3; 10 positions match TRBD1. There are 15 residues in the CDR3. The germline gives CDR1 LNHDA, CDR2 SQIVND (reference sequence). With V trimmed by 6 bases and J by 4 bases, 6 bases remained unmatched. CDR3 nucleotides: TGTGCCAGTAGACAGGGACAGGGGTCAGGAAACACCATATATTTT. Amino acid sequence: CASRQGQGSGNTIYF.

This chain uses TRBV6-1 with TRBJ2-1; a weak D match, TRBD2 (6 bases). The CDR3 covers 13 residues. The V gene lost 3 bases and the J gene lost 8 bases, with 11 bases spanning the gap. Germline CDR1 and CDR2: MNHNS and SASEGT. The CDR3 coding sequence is TGTGCCAGCAGTGATTATCCGGGGGATGAGCAGTTCTTC. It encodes CASSDYPGDEQFF.

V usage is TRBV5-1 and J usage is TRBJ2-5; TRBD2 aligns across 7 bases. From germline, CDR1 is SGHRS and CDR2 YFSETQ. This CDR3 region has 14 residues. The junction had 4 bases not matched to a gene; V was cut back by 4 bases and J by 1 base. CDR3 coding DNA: TGCGCCAGCAGCCCGGGGACTATCCAAGAGACCCAGTACTTC. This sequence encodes CASSPGTIQETQYF.

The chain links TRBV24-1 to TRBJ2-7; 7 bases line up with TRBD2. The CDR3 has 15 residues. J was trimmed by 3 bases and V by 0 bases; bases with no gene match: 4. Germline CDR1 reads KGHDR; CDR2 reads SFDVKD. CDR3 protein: CATSDLSTSDYEQYV. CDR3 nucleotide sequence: TGTGCCACCAGTGATTTGAGTACTAGCGACTACGAGCAGTACGTC.

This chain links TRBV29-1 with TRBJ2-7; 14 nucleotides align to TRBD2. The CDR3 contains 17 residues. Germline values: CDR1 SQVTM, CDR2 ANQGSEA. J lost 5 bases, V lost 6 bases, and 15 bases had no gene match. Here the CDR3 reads CSVTGTSGSLFPDEQYF. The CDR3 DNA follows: TGCAGCGTGACCGGGACTAGCGGGAGTCTTTTCCCCGACGAGCAGTACTTC.

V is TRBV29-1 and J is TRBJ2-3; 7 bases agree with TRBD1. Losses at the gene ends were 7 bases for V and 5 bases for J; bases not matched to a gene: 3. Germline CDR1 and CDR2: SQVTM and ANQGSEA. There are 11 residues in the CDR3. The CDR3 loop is CSANRGDTQYF. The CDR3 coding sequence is TGCAGCGCCAACAGGGGAGATACGCAGTATTTT.

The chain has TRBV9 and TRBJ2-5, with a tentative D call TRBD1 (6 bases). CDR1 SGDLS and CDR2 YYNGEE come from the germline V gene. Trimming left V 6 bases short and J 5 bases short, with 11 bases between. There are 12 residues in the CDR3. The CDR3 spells CASNREGETQYF. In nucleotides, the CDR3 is TGTGCCAGCAACAGGGAAGGGGAGACCCAGTACTTC.

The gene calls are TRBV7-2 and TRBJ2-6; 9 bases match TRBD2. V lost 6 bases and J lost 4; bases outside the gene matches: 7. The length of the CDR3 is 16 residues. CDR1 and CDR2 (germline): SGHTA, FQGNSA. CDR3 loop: CASSQLAGSGANVLTF. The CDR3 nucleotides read TGTGCCAGCAGTCAGCTAGCGGGGTCAGGGGCCAACGTCCTGACTTTC.

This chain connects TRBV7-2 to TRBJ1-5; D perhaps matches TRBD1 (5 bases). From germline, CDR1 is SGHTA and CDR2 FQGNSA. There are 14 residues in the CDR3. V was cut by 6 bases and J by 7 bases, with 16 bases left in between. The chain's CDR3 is CASSTLGGQQPQHF. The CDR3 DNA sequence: TGTGCCAGCAGTACCTTGGGGGGTCAGCAGCCCCAGCATTTT.

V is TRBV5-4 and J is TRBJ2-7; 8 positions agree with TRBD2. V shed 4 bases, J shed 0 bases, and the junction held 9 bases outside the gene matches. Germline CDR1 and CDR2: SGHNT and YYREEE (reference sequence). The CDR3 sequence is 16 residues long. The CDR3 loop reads CASSASGSGSSYEQYV. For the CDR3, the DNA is TGTGCCAGCAGCGCGAGTGGAAGCGGGAGCTCCTACGAGCAGTACGTC.

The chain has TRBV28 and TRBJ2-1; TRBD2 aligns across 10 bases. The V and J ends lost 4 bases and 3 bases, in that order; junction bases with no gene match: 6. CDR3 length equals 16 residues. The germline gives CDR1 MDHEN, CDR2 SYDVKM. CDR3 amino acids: CASSSKLAGHYNEQFF. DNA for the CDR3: TGTGCCAGCAGTTCCAAACTAGCGGGACACTACAATGAGCAGTTCTTC.

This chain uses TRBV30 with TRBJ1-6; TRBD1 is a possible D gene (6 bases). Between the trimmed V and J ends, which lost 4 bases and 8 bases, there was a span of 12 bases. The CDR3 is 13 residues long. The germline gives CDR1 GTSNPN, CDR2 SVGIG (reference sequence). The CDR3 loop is CAWTDRFDSPLHF. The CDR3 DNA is TGTGCCTGGACGGACAGATTCGATTCACCCCTCCACTTT. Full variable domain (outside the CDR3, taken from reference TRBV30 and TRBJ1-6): SQTIHQWPATLVQPVGSPLSLECTVEGTSNPNLYWYRQAAGRGLQLLFYSVGIGQISSEVPQNLSASRPQDRQFILSSKKLLLSDSGFYLCAWTDRFDSPLHFGNGTRLTVT.

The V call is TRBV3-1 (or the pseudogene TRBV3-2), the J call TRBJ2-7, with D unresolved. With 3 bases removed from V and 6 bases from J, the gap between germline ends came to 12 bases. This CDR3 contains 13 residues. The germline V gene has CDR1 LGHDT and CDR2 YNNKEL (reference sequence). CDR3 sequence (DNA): TGTGCCAGCAGCCATTTTTTCAGTCTCGAGCAGTACTTC. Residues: CASSHFFSLEQYF.

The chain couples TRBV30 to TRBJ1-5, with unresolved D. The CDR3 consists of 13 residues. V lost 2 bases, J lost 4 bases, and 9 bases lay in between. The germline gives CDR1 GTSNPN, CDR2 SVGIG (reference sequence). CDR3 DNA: TGTGCCTGGAGTCGAGAAGCTAATCAGCCCCAGCATTTT. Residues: CAWSREANQPQHF.

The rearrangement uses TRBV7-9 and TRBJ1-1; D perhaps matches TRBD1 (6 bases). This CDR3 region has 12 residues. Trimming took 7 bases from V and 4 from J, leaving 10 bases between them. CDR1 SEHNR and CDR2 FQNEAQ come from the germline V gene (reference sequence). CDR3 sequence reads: CASMGGPTEAFF. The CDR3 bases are TGTGCCAGCATGGGGGGGCCCACTGAAGCTTTCTTT.

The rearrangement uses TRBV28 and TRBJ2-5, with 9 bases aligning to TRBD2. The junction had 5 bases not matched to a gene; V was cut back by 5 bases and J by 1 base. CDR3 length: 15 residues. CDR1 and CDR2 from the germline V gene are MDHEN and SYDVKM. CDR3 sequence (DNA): TGTGCCAGCAGTGTTAGCGGGGGCCTCCAAGAGACCCAGTACTTC. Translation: CASSVSGGLQETQYF.

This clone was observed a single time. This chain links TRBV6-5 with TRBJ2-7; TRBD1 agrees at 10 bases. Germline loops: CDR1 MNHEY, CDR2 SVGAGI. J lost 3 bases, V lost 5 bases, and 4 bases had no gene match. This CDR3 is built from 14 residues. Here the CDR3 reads CASSPRTGGYEQYF. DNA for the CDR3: TGTGCCAGCAGTCCCCGGACAGGGGGCTACGAGCAGTACTTC.